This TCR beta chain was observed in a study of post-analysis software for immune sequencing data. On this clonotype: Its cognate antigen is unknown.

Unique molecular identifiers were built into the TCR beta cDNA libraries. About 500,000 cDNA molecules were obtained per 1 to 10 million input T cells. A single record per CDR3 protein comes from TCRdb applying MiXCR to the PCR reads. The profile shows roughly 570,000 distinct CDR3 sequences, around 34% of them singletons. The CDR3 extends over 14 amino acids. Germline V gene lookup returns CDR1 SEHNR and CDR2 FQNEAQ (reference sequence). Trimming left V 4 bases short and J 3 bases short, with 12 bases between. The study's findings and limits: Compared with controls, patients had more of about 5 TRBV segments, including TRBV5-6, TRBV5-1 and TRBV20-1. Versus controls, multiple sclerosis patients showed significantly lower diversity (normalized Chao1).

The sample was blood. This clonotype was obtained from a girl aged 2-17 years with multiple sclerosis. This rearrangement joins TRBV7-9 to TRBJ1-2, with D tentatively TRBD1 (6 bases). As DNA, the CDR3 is TGTGCCAGCAGCTCCTGGGGGCTGCACTATGGCTACACCTTC. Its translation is CASSSWGLHYGYTF. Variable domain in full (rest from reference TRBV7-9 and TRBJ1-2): DTGVSQNPRHKITKRGQNVTFRCDPISEHNRLYWYRQTLGQGPEFLTYFQNEAQLEKSRLLSDRFSAERPKGSFSTLEIQRTEQGDSAMYLCASSSWGLHYGYTFGSGTRLTVV.